The 29 T cell receptor beta chains below come from one sample, sequenced in a study of cytotoxic CD8 clonotypes in ibrutinib-treated CLL. Generated by immunoSEQ multiplex PCR, the TCRdb table keeps only in-frame clones and is missing some. The repertoire has fewer than 45,000 clones, over 55% of them found once; the top ten carry roughly 17%. The material sequenced was PBMCs, taken at disease progression, from a patient treated with ibrutinib. The receptor set was obtained from a human donor with chronic lymphocytic leukemia.

The rearrangement joins TRBV2 to TRBJ1-4, with TRBD1 matching 7 bases. Germline CDR1 reads SNHLY; CDR2 reads FYNNEI. The V segment lost 6 bases and the J segment 7 bases; nucleotides outside the gene matches: 8. The CDR3 consists of 14 residues. The CDR3 DNA sequence: TGTGCCAGCAGGGAGCAGGGGGTTAGTGAAAAACTGTTTTTT. Protein product: CASREQGVSEKLFF.

At least ten counts were recorded for this clone. The J gene is TRBJ2-7, the V gene TRBV5-6; D not certain. The germline V and J ends were trimmed by 3 bases and 2 bases, with 3 bases remaining between them. The CDR3 loop spans 11 amino acids. CDR1 and CDR2 from the germline V gene are SGHDT and YYEEEE. This CDR3 is CASSSTYEQYF. The CDR3 DNA follows: TGTGCCAGCAGCTCCACCTACGAGCAGTACTTC.

The genes are TRBV5-5 and TRBJ2-7; D might be TRBD2 (6 bases). Trimming cost V 7 bases and J 3 bases, with 20 bases left between them. CDR1 SGHKS and CDR2 YYEKEE come from the germline V gene (reference sequence). The CDR3 is 15 residues long. DNA for the CDR3: TGTGCCAGCGGACGTGACTCAAGCGGGCTCTACGAGCAGTACTTC. Amino acids: CASGRDSSGLYEQYF.

This clone was seen only a few times. This sequence joins TRBV6-5 and TRBJ2-7; TRBD2 matches 7 bases. CDR3 length: 13 residues. V shed 6 bases and J 2 bases; nucleotides not matched to a gene: 4. Per the germline V gene, CDR1 is MNHEY and CDR2 is SVGAGI. CDR3 bases: TGTGCCAGCAGGCGGGAGTTCCCCTACGAGCAGTACTTC. Translation gives CASRREFPYEQYF.

This chain links TRBV19 with TRBJ1-3; D unresolved. The CDR3 length is 14 residues. In germline, CDR1 is LNHDA, CDR2 SQIVND (reference sequence). Trimming took 5 bases from V and 3 from J, leaving 11 bases between them. CDR3 residues: CASSPGVLGNTIYF. The DNA for the CDR3 is TGTGCCAGTAGTCCCGGGGTACTTGGAAACACCATATATTTT.

In its sample, this clone was seen once. The chain is built from TRBV5-1 and TRBJ2-1; TRBD1 is a possible D gene (5 bases). This CDR3 region has 13 residues. Trimming left V 1 base short and J 3 bases short, with 5 bases between. CDR1 SGHRS and CDR2 YFSETQ come from the germline V gene. As DNA, the CDR3 is TGCGCCAGCAGCTTGACAGGCTACAATGAGCAGTTCTTC. It encodes CASSLTGYNEQFF.

The genes are TRBV2 and TRBJ1-2; D uncertain. Trimming stripped 1 base from V and 1 base from J, with 16 bases between. The germline gives CDR1 SNHLY, CDR2 FYNNEI. The CDR3 spans 17 residues. DNA of the CDR3: TGTGCCAGCAGTGAAGTGGTTTCCCTCGGCCTTAACTATGGCTACACCTTC. This translates into CASSEVVSLGLNYGYTF.

This clone was seen a handful of times. The V and J genes are TRBV25-1 and TRBJ1-3, with D perhaps TRBD1 (5 bases). V lost 1 base and J 0 bases, leaving 16 bases between the germline ends. This CDR3 comprises 18 residues. Germline V lookup: CDR1 MGHDK, CDR2 SYGVNS. The CDR3 sequence is CASSEWGGAETSGNTIYF. In DNA, the CDR3 is TGTGCCAGCAGTGAATGGGGGGGAGCGGAAACCTCTGGAAACACCATATATTTT.

V is TRBV6-5 and J is TRBJ1-2; a weak D match, TRBD1 (5 bases). The CDR3 contains 13 residues. Trimming took 5 bases from V and 7 from J, leaving 14 bases between them. The V gene's germline CDR1 is MNHEY and CDR2 SVGAGI. The CDR3 here is CASSEGRQGGYTF. CDR3 in DNA: TGTGCCAGCAGTGAGGGACGCCAGGGTGGCTACACCTTC.

This sequence joins TRBV2 and TRBJ1-1, with D possibly TRBD1 on 5 matching bases. The CDR3 contains 14 residues. Germline V gives CDR1 SNHLY, CDR2 FYNNEI. V dropped 7 bases and J dropped 5 bases, with 17 bases sitting between them. The CDR3 DNA reads TGTGCCAGCACCCTACTAGGGGCAGGAACTGAAGCTTTCTTT. Residues: CASTLLGAGTEAFF.

The V call is TRBV7-2, the J call TRBJ2-1; 7 positions match TRBD2. Germline V CDR1 and CDR2: SGHTA, FQGNSA. The CDR3 covers 15 residues. Trimming cost V 4 bases and J 5 bases; bases outside gene matches: 8. The CDR3 sequence is CASSYGGSPDNEQFF. The CDR3 DNA reads as TGTGCCAGCAGCTACGGGGGGTCCCCCGACAATGAGCAGTTCTTC.

The chain combines TRBV5-1 with TRBJ2-7; TRBD1 might be the D (7 bases). Germline assignment: CDR1 SGHRS and CDR2 YFSETQ. CDR3 length equals 13 residues. The V gene lost 1 base and the J gene lost 6 bases, with 11 bases spanning the gap. CDR3 nucleotide sequence: TGCGCCAGCAGCTTGTGGGGGGACAGCGAGCAGTACTTC. The encoded protein is CASSLWGDSEQYF.

V usage is TRBV5-1 and J usage is TRBJ2-7; D gene unclear. The CDR3 is 14 amino acids. Germline CDR1 is SGHRS and CDR2 is YFSETQ. V was cut by 5 bases and J by 0 bases, with 12 bases left in between. CDR3 DNA sequence: TGCGCCAGCAGAAACTACAAGAGCTCCTACGAGCAGTACTTC. Residues: CASRNYKSSYEQYF.

J is TRBJ1-2 and V is TRBV2, with D perhaps TRBD1 (5 bases). V lost 0 bases, J lost 14 bases, and 16 bases lay in between. The CDR3 has 13 amino acids. Germline lookup yields CDR1 SNHLY and CDR2 FYNNEI. CDR3 in amino acids: CASSEALGTAGTF. The CDR3 nucleotides read TGTGCCAGCAGTGAAGCGCTTGGGACCGCGGGAACCTTC.

The genes are TRBV19 and TRBJ1-2; D is ambiguous. This CDR3 is 14 amino acids long. Germline CDR1 LNHDA, CDR2 SQIVND (reference sequence). The V end lost 7 bases, the J end lost 4 bases, and 16 bases lay between the germline ends. The CDR3 nucleotides are TGTGCCAGTAAAGTGGTAGGGCAGAGCTATGGCTACACCTTC. It translates to CASKVVGQSYGYTF. The whole variable domain, filled in from reference TRBV19 and TRBJ1-2, reads DGGITQSPKYLFRKEGQNVTLSCEQNLNHDAMYWYRQDPGQGLRLIYYSQIVNDFQKGDIAEGYSVSREKKESFPLTVTSAQKNPTAFYLCASKVVGQSYGYTFGSGTRLTVV.

This clone was counted between two and nine times. The chain uses TRBV6-1 and TRBJ2-7, with TRBD1 matching over 10 bases. J was trimmed by 6 bases and V by 7 bases; bases with no gene match: 9. CDR1 and CDR2 from the germline V gene are MNHNS and SASEGT. CDR3 size: 14 residues. CDR3 in amino acids: CASTALGDRGEQYF. The DNA of the CDR3 is TGTGCCAGCACCGCCCTGGGGGACAGGGGCGAGCAGTACTTC.

The genes are TRBV27 and TRBJ2-7; TRBD1 matches 11 bases. Per germline, CDR1 MNHEY and CDR2 SMNVEV (reference sequence). This CDR3 comprises 15 residues. J gave up 3 bases and V 5 bases, and 6 bases lay outside the gene matches. DNA for the CDR3: TGTGCCAGCAGTCAGGACAGGGGGCACGTCTACGAGCAGTACTTC. Its translation is CASSQDRGHVYEQYF.

The gene calls are TRBV5-1 and TRBJ2-3; TRBD2 aligns across 8 bases. Germline V gene lookup returns CDR1 SGHRS and CDR2 YFSETQ. The length of the CDR3 is 16 residues. The trim removed 5 bases at V and 2 bases at J, leaving 10 bases unmatched. For the CDR3, the DNA is TGCGCCAGCAGTACAGGTACTAGCGGATACACAGATACGCAGTATTTT. It codes for CASSTGTSGYTDTQYF.

V is TRBV6-5 and J is TRBJ1-5; D remains unclear. Trimming shortened V by 7 bases and J by 6 bases, and 13 bases separated the two germline ends. CDR3 size: 13 residues. Germline V gene sequence: CDR1 MNHEY, CDR2 SVGAGI. CDR3 protein: CASNSRAGQPQHF. DNA for the CDR3: TGTGCCAGCAACTCCCGGGCGGGTCAGCCCCAGCATTTT.

V usage is TRBV23-1 and J usage is TRBJ2-1; D possibly corresponds to TRBD2 (5 bases). TRBV23-1 is flagged as an ORF with uncertain function. The CDR3 is made up of 12 amino acids. Trimming stripped 7 bases from V and 9 bases from J, with 13 bases between. CDR3: CASTRDSGEQFF. CDR3 nucleotide sequence: TGCGCCAGCACTCGGGATTCCGGTGAGCAGTTCTTC.

Notes on this clone: A junction end diverges from the germline sequence, so it may reflect a read error. The chain is built from TRBV5-1 and TRBJ2-7; the match to TRBD2 covers 7 bases. CDR3 length: 15 residues. Germline loops: CDR1 SGHRS, CDR2 YFSETQ. Written as DNA, the CDR3 is TGTGCCAGCAGCTTGGGGCTGGGAGGGGTACACGAGCAGTACTTC. Amino acids: CASSLGLGGVHEQYF.

The chain carries TRBV19 and TRBJ2-7, with a possible D match to TRBD2 (6 bases). V lost 5 bases to trimming and J lost 0 bases, with 17 bases between them. Germline V lookup: CDR1 LNHDA, CDR2 SQIVND (reference sequence). The CDR3 is 16 amino acids. CDR3 region: CASSSSSGLLSYEQYF. The CDR3 nucleotides read TGTGCCAGTAGTTCCTCCTCTGGACTACTCTCCTACGAGCAGTACTTC.

The J gene is TRBJ2-7, the V gene TRBV4-1; 10 bases agree with TRBD2. The CDR3 contains 16 residues. The germline V gene encodes CDR1 MGHRA and CDR2 YSYEKL. With 0 bases clipped from V and 0 bases from J, the junction kept 2 bases outside the gene matches. CDR3 sequence (DNA): TGCGCCAGCAGCCAAGATAGCGGGGGGCGCTCCTACGAGCAGTACTTC. The encoded protein is CASSQDSGGRSYEQYF.

This sequence joins TRBV7-8 and TRBJ2-7; 8 bases fit TRBD2. CDR1 is SGHVS and CDR2 is FQNEAQ in the germline V gene. The CDR3 is 17 residues long. Trimming took 7 bases from V and 2 from J; bases not matched to a gene: 16. CDR3 amino acids: CASKVSGGPSSPYEQYF. The DNA of the CDR3 is TGTGCCAGCAAGGTCAGCGGGGGCCCCTCATCGCCCTACGAGCAGTACTTC.

V is TRBV6-1 and J is TRBJ2-7, with TRBD1 matching over 8 bases. There are 14 residues in the CDR3. Trimming at V came to 7 bases and at J to 5 bases, leaving 10 bases not matched to a gene. Germline CDR1 reads MNHNS; CDR2 reads SASEGT. Here the CDR3 reads CASTLDRERDEQYF. CDR3 nucleotide sequence: TGTGCCAGCACCTTGGACAGGGAGCGCGACGAGCAGTACTTC.

The chain employs TRBV7-8 and TRBJ2-5; tentative D call: TRBD1 (6 bases). The CDR3 sequence is 15 residues long. The germline CDR1 and CDR2 sequences are SGHVS and FQNEAQ. Trimming took 2 bases from V and 1 from J, leaving 11 bases between them. The CDR3: CASSLSDRFQETQYF. The CDR3 bases are TGTGCCAGCAGCTTATCGGACAGATTCCAAGAGACCCAGTACTTC.

The chain joins TRBV6-1 to TRBJ1-2; D might be TRBD1 (5 bases). Germline CDR1 MNHNS, CDR2 SASEGT. This CDR3 has 16 amino acids. Trimming took 1 base from V and 3 from J, leaving 15 bases between them. CDR3 protein: CASSEGSLTDYYGYTF. In DNA, the CDR3 is TGTGCCAGCAGTGAAGGGAGTCTGACAGACTACTATGGCTACACCTTC.

This chain connects TRBV5-1 to TRBJ1-4, with TRBD1 matching over 7 bases. The germline CDR1 and CDR2 sequences are SGHRS and YFSETQ. The V and J ends lost 2 bases and 7 bases, in that order; junction bases with no gene match: 8. The CDR3 consists of 15 residues. Written as DNA, the CDR3 is TGCGCCAGCAGCTTTCGACAGGGATCGGGTGAAAAACTGTTTTTT. Its translation is CASSFRQGSGEKLFF. Full variable domain (missing parts from reference TRBV5-1 and TRBJ1-4): KAGVTQTPRYLIKTRGQQVTLSCSPISGHRSVSWYQQTPGQGLQFLFEYFSETQRNKGNFPGRFSGRQFSNSRSEMNVSTLELGDSALYLCASSFRQGSGEKLFFGSGTQLSVL.

V is TRBV7-9 and J is TRBJ1-1; 7 positions match TRBD1. Germline V gene data show CDR1 as SEHNR and CDR2 as FQNEAQ (reference sequence). The V segment lost 2 bases and the J segment 1 base; nucleotides outside the gene matches: 4. This CDR3 spans 15 amino acids. CDR3 sequence (DNA): TGTGCCAGCAGCTTACAGGACAGGACGAACACTGAAGCTTTCTTT. Translation gives CASSLQDRTNTEAFF.